This TCR beta chain originates from a study of T cell responses to AZD1222 COVID-19 vaccine. Assay used: immunoSEQ multiplex PCR; TCRdb lists only in-frame clones, some missing. The data hold fewer than 90,000 clones, with about 88% observed a single time. CDR1 is LGHDT and CDR2 is YNNKEL in the germline V gene (reference sequence). Trimming left V 2 bases short and J 4 bases short, with 11 bases between. The CDR3 spans 14 residues. Sequencing was performed on peripheral blood, taken on day 0 of AZD1222 vaccination. V gene TRBV3-1 (or the pseudogene TRBV3-2) combines with J gene TRBJ1-2, with D possibly being TRBD1 (6 bases). The clonotype was recovered from an adult in good health. CDR3 protein: CASSQSTGTYGYTF. DNA of the CDR3: TGTGCCAGCAGCCAATCCACAGGGACCTATGGCTACACCTTC.